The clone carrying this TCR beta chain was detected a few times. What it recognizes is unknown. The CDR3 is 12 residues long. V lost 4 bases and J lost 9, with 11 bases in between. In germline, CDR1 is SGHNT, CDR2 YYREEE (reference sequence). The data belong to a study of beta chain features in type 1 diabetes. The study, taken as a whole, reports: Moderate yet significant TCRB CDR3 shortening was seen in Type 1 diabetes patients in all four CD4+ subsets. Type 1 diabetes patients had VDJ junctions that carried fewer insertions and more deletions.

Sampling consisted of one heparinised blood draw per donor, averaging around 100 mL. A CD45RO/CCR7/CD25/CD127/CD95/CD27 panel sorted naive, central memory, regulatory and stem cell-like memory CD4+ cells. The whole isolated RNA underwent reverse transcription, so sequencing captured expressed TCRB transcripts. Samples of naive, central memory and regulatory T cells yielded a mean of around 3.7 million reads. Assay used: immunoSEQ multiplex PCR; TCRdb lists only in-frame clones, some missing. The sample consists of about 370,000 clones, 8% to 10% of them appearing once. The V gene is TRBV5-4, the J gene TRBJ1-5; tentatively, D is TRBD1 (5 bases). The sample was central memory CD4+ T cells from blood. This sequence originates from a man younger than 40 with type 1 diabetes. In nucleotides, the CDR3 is TGTGCCAGCAGCGCAGGTGACAGGCCCCAGCATTTT. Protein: CASSAGDRPQHF.